These 26 T cell receptor beta chains were all obtained from the same sample, sequenced in a study of blood T cells in healthy people across ages. The authors ran a second PCR of about 6 to 11 cycles using a sample-barcoded 5' primer and a J-beta primer mix. TCRdb reprocessed the 5' RACE reads with MiXCR, giving one entry per CDR3 protein. The sample holds roughly 1.5 million distinct CDR3 sequences, 42% seen once. Material: blood. The receptors were gathered from a woman between 18 and 29 years old in good health.

This CDR3 reads CASSMTGAHQDTQYF. CDR3 nucleotides: TGTGCCAGCAGCATGACGGGGGCGCACCAGGATACGCAGTATTTT. The V gene is TRBV5-8, the J gene TRBJ2-3, with D perhaps matching TRBD1 or TRBD2 (6 bases each). CDR3 length: 15 amino acids. Per germline, CDR1 SGHTS and CDR2 YDEGEE. The V and J ends lost 4 bases and 6 bases respectively, with 18 bases between them.

This clonotype was found a few times. The V call is TRBV6-5, the J call TRBJ1-2; D gene ambiguous. This CDR3 has 13 residues. V was clipped by 5 bases and J by 5 bases, with 12 bases between them. Germline values: CDR1 MNHEY, CDR2 SVGAGI. For the CDR3, the DNA is TGTGCCAGCAGTCGGGAAGGGTCTTATGGCTACACCTTC. This encodes CASSREGSYGYTF.

In this sample, this clonotype turned up a few times. The chain joins TRBV29-1 to TRBJ1-1; 7 nucleotides line up with TRBD1. With V trimmed by 4 bases and J by 8 bases, 10 bases remained unmatched. The CDR3 has 13 residues. The V gene's germline CDR1 is SQVTM and CDR2 ANQGSEA. CDR3 sequence: CSVAMDRTGEAFF. For the CDR3, the DNA is TGCAGCGTTGCCATGGATCGGACAGGCGAAGCTTTCTTT.

The table lists this clonotype with many counts. This rearrangement joins TRBV13 to TRBJ2-1; D is ambiguous. Germline values: CDR1 PRHDT, CDR2 FYEKMQ (reference sequence). The ends were cut back, 5 bases at V and 6 bases at J, with 8 bases in the middle. CDR3 size: 12 residues. CDR3 residues: CASSPFGNEQFF. The DNA of the CDR3 is TGTGCCAGCAGCCCCTTCGGCAATGAGCAGTTCTTC.

The chain couples TRBV21-1 to TRBJ1-5. TRBV21-1 corresponds to a pseudogene. The CDR3 contains 14 residues. CDR3 coding DNA: TGTGCCAGCAGCAAAGTAGCGGGCGGACAGCCCCAGCATTTT. Translated: CASSKVAGGQPQHF.

The CDR3 region is CSARDSGRGVSNEQFF. The CDR3 DNA reads as TGCAGTGCTAGAGATAGTGGCAGGGGGGTTTCAAATGAGCAGTTCTTC. The rearrangement uses TRBV20-1 and TRBJ2-1, with TRBD1 as a possible D gene (7 bases). The V and J ends lost 0 bases and 7 bases respectively, with 19 bases between them. Germline V lookup: CDR1 DFQATT, CDR2 SNEGSKA (reference sequence). The CDR3 is 16 residues long.

This clonotype turned up a few times. This sequence joins TRBV5-6 and TRBJ1-5, with D perhaps matching TRBD1 (5 bases). In germline, CDR1 is SGHDT, CDR2 YYEEEE. The CDR3 is made up of 14 amino acids. V lost 4 bases and J lost 1, with 9 bases in between. The CDR3 sequence is CASSETGSNQPQHF. The CDR3 bases are TGTGCCAGCAGCGAAACAGGAAGCAATCAGCCCCAGCATTTT.

This chain uses TRBV2 with TRBJ2-5; 8 bases line up with TRBD2. The CDR3 contains 16 residues. The ends lost 9 bases at V and 2 bases at J; junction bases unmatched: 14. Per the germline V gene, CDR1 is SNHLY and CDR2 is FYNNEI. CDR3 bases: TGTGCCAGTGGGGAACCGGGAGGGCCTGATCAAGAGACCCAGTACTTC. Amino acid sequence: CASGEPGGPDQETQYF.

This clonotype was observed a handful of times. The gene calls are TRBV16 and TRBJ1-5, with D possibly being TRBD1 (5 bases). The CDR3 length is 15 residues. Germline V gene data show CDR1 as KGHSY and CDR2 as FQNENV. Trimming took off 4 bases at V and 1 base at J, with 11 bases between the two ends. The CDR3 coding sequence is TGTGCCAGCAGCCTCCGGGCAGGGAGCAATCAGCCCCAGCATTTT. This gives the protein CASSLRAGSNQPQHF.

This clonotype has a handful of counts. The V gene is TRBV20-1, the J gene TRBJ2-1, with 11 bases lining up with TRBD2. CDR3 length equals 16 residues. J was trimmed by 1 base and V by 3 bases; bases with no gene match: 5. Germline CDR1 DFQATT, CDR2 SNEGSKA (reference sequence). CDR3 in amino acids: CSASRLAGGSYNEQFF. The CDR3 nucleotides read TGCAGTGCTAGCAGGCTAGCGGGGGGATCCTACAATGAGCAGTTCTTC.

The chain employs TRBV7-3 and TRBJ2-1; 8 bases map to TRBD2. Germline V CDR1 and CDR2: SGHTA, FQGTGA. Germline trimming cut 4 bases from V and 8 bases from J; bases unmatched to any gene: 10. The CDR3 loop spans 15 amino acids. The CDR3 DNA sequence: TGTGCCAGCAGCTCCACCGGGACTAGTAGGTATGAGCAGTTCTTC. Amino acid sequence: CASSSTGTSRYEQFF.

The chain employs TRBV4-3 and TRBJ1-1; D gene unclear. Looked up from germline, CDR1 is LGHNA and CDR2 is YSLEER. Trimming pared 0 bases from V and 4 bases from J, leaving 9 bases between. The CDR3 loop spans 14 amino acids. CDR3 protein: CASSQEKTFTEAFF. The CDR3 nucleotides read TGCGCCAGCAGCCAAGAAAAGACGTTCACTGAAGCTTTCTTT.

V and J are TRBV4-1 and TRBJ2-1; D call uncertain. This CDR3 region has 14 residues. V shed 4 bases and J shed 6 bases, with 13 bases lying between them. Germline V gives CDR1 MGHRA, CDR2 YSYEKL. CDR3 bases: TGCGCCAGCAGCCGCATGGTGAGAGGCAATGAGCAGTTCTTC. Translated: CASSRMVRGNEQFF.

This clonotype turned up a few times. The chain joins TRBV20-1 to TRBJ1-5, with TRBD1 as a possible D gene (6 bases). The CDR3 has 14 residues. The V gene lost 4 bases and the J gene lost 3 bases, with 13 bases spanning the gap. Germline CDR1 and CDR2: DFQATT and SNEGSKA (reference sequence). The CDR3 loop reads CSATLTGTNQPQHF. The CDR3 DNA reads as TGCAGTGCTACGCTGACAGGAACCAATCAGCCCCAGCATTTT.

The chain links TRBV7-2 to TRBJ1-1; tentatively, D is TRBD1 (5 bases). Germline V gene lookup returns CDR1 SGHTA and CDR2 FQGNSA. The CDR3 sequence is 16 residues long. With 6 bases removed from V and 5 bases from J, the gap between germline ends came to 22 bases. The CDR3 spells CASSLIPGGRGTEAFF. CDR3 nucleotide sequence: TGTGCCAGCAGTCTTATTCCGGGGGGTAGGGGTACTGAAGCTTTCTTT.

This rearrangement joins TRBV28 to TRBJ2-7, with D perhaps TRBD1 or TRBD2 (5 bases each). The CDR3 extends over 14 amino acids. Germline V lookup: CDR1 MDHEN, CDR2 SYDVKM. With 6 bases removed from V and 4 bases from J, the gap between germline ends came to 16 bases. CDR3 amino acids: CASSRPGRIYEQYF. The CDR3 region has the DNA TGTGCCAGCAGCCGTCCGGGACGGATTTACGAGCAGTACTTC.

The CDR3 DNA sequence: TGTGCCAGCAGTTCCACCGGGACAGGGGGCTTTGGGGAGCAGTACTTC. This sequence encodes CASSSTGTGGFGEQYF. The chain carries TRBV6-2 or TRBV6-3 and TRBJ2-7; 12 bases fit TRBD1. With V trimmed by 4 bases and J by 7 bases, 11 bases remained unmatched. In germline, CDR1 is MNHEY, CDR2 SVGEGT. The CDR3 covers 16 residues.

This clonotype was recorded many times. The V and J genes are TRBV4-3 and TRBJ2-5; D not certain. The CDR3 consists of 13 residues. V was trimmed by 1 base and J by 4 bases, leaving 7 bases between them. From germline, CDR1 is LGHNA and CDR2 YSLEER. The CDR3 sequence is CASSQGPVETQYF. CDR3 DNA sequence: TGCGCCAGCAGCCAAGGCCCTGTAGAGACCCAGTACTTC.

This clonotype was counted between two and nine times. This rearrangement joins TRBV6-5 to TRBJ1-4, with D perhaps matching TRBD1 (6 bases). The CDR3 totals 15 residues. Germline CDR1 and CDR2: MNHEY and SVGAGI. Trimming took 0 bases from V and 6 from J, leaving 11 bases between them. The CDR3 sequence: CASSYSGARYEKLFF. The CDR3 nucleotides are TGTGCCAGCAGTTACTCGGGGGCGCGGTATGAAAAACTGTTTTTT.

This clonotype was detected only a few times. The chain carries TRBV6-5 and TRBJ1-6, with TRBD1 matching over 7 bases. Germline CDR1 is MNHEY and CDR2 is SVGAGI. Trimming removed 0 bases from V and 11 bases from J; junction bases left unmatched: 13. The CDR3 extends over 17 amino acids. The CDR3 DNA is TGTGCCAGCAGTTACTCGATTCCCATACAGGGGACGACACCCCTCCACTTT. It yields the protein CASSYSIPIQGTTPLHF.

In its sample, this clonotype was seen a few times. The genes are TRBV12-3 or TRBV12-4 and TRBJ2-1; D uncertain. CDR3 length: 9 amino acids. V dropped 10 bases and J dropped 10 bases, with 8 bases sitting between them. CDR3 DNA sequence: TGTGCCACCGGAAGGGAGCAGTTCTTC. It codes for CATGREQFF.

The DNA of the CDR3 is TGTGCCAGCAGCTTAGCCGCTAGTGACCCCTCTGGGGCCAACGTCCTGACTTTC. This sequence encodes CASSLAASDPSGANVLTF. The V and J genes are TRBV7-2 and TRBJ2-6; D gene unclear. Per the germline V gene, CDR1 is SGHTA and CDR2 is FQGNSA. Trimming took off 0 bases at V and 0 bases at J, with 12 bases between the two ends. This CDR3 comprises 18 residues.

The chain combines TRBV12-3 or TRBV12-4 with TRBJ1-4; TRBD1 matches 9 bases. The CDR3 extends over 14 amino acids. V lost 6 bases to trimming and J lost 8 bases; unmatched junction nucleotides: 7. CDR3: CASRLDRGREKLFF. As DNA, the CDR3 is TGTGCCAGCAGATTGGACAGGGGAAGAGAAAAACTGTTTTTT.

This sequence joins TRBV5-6 and TRBJ2-5; 7 nucleotides line up with TRBD1. Germline CDR1 SGHDT, CDR2 YYEEEE. The V gene end was trimmed by 1 base and the J gene end by 5 bases; junction bases not matched to a gene: 5. The CDR3 spans 14 residues. Here the CDR3 reads CASSLRDSSETQYF. CDR3 nucleotide sequence: TGTGCCAGCAGCTTGAGGGACAGCTCGGAGACCCAGTACTTC.

This sequence joins TRBV4-1 and TRBJ2-4, with TRBD2 matching 9 bases. The ends lost 3 bases at V and 0 bases at J; junction bases unmatched: 6. This CDR3 has 17 residues. Germline values: CDR1 MGHRA, CDR2 YSYEKL. The CDR3 region has the DNA TGCGCCAGCAGCCACCCCTTAGCGGGGGCAGCCAAAAACATTCAGTACTTC. It translates to CASSHPLAGAAKNIQYF.

The V gene is TRBV20-1, the J gene TRBJ2-1, with 15 bases that match TRBD2. Losses at the gene ends were 4 bases for V and 6 bases for J; bases not matched to a gene: 7. This CDR3 has 16 amino acids. Germline CDR1 is DFQATT and CDR2 is SNEGSKA (reference sequence). The CDR3 is CSATGLAGGPGNEQFF. The CDR3 DNA reads as TGCAGTGCTACGGGACTAGCGGGAGGCCCAGGCAATGAGCAGTTCTTC.